The clone carrying this T cell receptor (beta chain) has a count of ten or more. The sample is drawn from a study of blood T cell repertoires in COVID-19. The wider study: T cells, B-cell-depleted T cells, or PBMCs provided the cDNA or gDNA that served as material.

CDR3 length: 12 amino acids. The germline V and J ends were trimmed by 5 bases and 4 bases, with 9 bases remaining between them. Per the germline V gene, CDR1 is SGHNT and CDR2 is YYREEE (reference sequence). Using immunoSEQ multiplex PCR, the repertoire was profiled, and TCRdb retains in-frame clones only, with some absent. The sample has tens of thousands of clones, roughly 85% seen once. The chain joins TRBV5-4 to TRBJ1-2; D perhaps matches TRBD1 (6 bases). The TCR was taken from a man of 80 years or more with acute or convalescent COVID-19. Sample: peripheral blood. CDR3 sequence: CASREQGYGYTF. DNA for the CDR3: TGTGCCAGCAGAGAACAGGGCTATGGCTACACCTTC. Using reference TRBV5-4 and TRBJ1-2 for the parts outside the CDR3, the full variable domain is ETGVTQSPTHLIKTRGQQVTLRCSSQSGHNTVSWYQQALGQGPQFIFQYYREEENGRGNFPPRFSGLQFPNYSSELNVNALELDDSALYLCASREQGYGYTFGSGTRLTVV.